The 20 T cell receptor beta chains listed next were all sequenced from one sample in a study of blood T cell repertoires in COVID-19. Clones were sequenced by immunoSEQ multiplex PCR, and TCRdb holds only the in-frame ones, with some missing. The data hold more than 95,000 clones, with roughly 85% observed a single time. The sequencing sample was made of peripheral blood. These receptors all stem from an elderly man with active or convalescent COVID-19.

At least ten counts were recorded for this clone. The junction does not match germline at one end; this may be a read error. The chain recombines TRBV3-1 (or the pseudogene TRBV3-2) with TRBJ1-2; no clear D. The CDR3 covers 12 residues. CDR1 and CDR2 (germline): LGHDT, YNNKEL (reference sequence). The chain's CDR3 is CASSQGMALSLF. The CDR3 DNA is TGTGCCAGCAGCCAAGGAATGGCCCTCTCCCTCTTC.

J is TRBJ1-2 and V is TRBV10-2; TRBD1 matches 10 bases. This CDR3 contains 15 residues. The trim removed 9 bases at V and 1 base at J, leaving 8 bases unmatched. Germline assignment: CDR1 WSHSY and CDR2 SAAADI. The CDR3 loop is CASCGDRGFNYGYTF. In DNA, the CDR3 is TGCGCCAGTTGCGGGGACAGGGGTTTTAACTATGGCTACACCTTC.

CDR3 sequence (DNA): TGTGCCAGCAGCCCGGGGACAGGGGGCTTTGAGCAGTTCTTC. Its protein is CASSPGTGGFEQFF. V gene TRBV7-3 combines with J gene TRBJ2-1, with TRBD1 matching over 12 bases. With 5 bases clipped from V and 9 bases from J, the junction kept 5 bases outside the gene matches. The CDR3 length is 14 residues. In germline, CDR1 is SGHTA, CDR2 FQGTGA.

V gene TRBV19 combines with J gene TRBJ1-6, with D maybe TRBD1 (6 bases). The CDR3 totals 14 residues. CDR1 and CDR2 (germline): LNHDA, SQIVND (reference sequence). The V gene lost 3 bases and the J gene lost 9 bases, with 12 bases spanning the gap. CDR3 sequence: CASSIEYRASPLHF. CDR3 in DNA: TGTGCCAGTAGTATCGAATACAGGGCTTCACCCCTCCACTTT.

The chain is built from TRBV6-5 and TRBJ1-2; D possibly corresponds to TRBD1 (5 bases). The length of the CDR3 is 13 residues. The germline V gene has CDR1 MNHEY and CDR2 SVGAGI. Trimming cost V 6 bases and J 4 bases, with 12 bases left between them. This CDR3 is CASSPRGTYGYTF. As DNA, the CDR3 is TGTGCCAGCAGCCCACGGGGGACCTATGGCTACACCTTC.

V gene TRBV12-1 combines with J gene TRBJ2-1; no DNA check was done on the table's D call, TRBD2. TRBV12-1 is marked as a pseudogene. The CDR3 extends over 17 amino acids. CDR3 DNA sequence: TGTGCCAGCAGCTCTAGCGGGACCTGTTCCCCGTACAATGAGCAGTTCTTC. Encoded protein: CASSSSGTCSPYNEQFF.

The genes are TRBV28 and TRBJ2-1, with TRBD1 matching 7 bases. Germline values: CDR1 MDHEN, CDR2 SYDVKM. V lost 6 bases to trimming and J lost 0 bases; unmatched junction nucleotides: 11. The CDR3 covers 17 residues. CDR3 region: CASRDPQGDFSYNEQFF. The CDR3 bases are TGTGCCAGCAGGGACCCCCAGGGGGATTTCTCCTACAATGAGCAGTTCTTC.

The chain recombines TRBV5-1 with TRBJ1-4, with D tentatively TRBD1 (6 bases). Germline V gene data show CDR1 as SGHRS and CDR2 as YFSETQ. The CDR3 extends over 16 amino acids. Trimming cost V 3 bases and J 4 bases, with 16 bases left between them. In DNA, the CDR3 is TGCGCCAGCAGCTCACAACAGGGATCGGGTAATGAAAAACTGTTTTTT. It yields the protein CASSSQQGSGNEKLFF. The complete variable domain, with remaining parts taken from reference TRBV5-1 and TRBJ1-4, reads KAGVTQTPRYLIKTRGQQVTLSCSPISGHRSVSWYQQTPGQGLQFLFEYFSETQRNKGNFPGRFSGRQFSNSRSEMNVSTLELGDSALYLCASSSQQGSGNEKLFFGSGTQLSVL.

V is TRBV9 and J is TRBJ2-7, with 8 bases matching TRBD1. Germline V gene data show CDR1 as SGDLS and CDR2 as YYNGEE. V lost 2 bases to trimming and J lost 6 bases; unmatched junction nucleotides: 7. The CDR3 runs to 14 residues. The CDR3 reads CASSVLGQGGEQYF. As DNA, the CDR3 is TGTGCCAGCAGCGTTCTCGGACAGGGTGGCGAGCAGTACTTC.

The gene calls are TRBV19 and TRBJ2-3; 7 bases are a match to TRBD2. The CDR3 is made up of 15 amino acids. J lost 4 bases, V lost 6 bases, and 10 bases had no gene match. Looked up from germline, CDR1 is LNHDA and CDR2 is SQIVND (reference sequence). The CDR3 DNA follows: TGTGCCAGTAGGAGGACTAGGGCTACATCAGATACGCAGTATTTT. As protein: CASRRTRATSDTQYF.

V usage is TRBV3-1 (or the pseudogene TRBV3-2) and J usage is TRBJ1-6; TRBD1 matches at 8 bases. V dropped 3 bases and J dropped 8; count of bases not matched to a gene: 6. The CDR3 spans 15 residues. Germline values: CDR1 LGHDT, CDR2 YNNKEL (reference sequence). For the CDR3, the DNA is TGTGCCAGCAGCCAGGCCGGGGACAGGTATTCACCCCTCCACTTT. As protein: CASSQAGDRYSPLHF.

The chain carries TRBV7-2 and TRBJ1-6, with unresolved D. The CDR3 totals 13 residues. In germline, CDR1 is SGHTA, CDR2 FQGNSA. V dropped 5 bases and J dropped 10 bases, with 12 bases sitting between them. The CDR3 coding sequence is TGTGCCAGCAGCACCGCGGTCGGCTCACCCCTCCACTTT. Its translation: CASSTAVGSPLHF.

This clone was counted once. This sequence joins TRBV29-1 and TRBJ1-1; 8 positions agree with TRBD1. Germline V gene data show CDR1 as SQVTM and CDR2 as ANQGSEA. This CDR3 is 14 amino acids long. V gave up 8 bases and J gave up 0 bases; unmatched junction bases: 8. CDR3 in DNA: TGCAGCTCTTCAGGGGGCTCCATGAACACTGAAGCTTTCTTT. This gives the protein CSSSGGSMNTEAFF.

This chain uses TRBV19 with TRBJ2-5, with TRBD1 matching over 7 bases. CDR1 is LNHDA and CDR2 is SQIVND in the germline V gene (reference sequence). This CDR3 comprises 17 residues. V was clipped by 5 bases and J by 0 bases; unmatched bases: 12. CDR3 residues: CASSSTGVMFYQETQYF. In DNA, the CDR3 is TGTGCCAGTAGTTCAACAGGGGTTATGTTTTACCAAGAGACCCAGTACTTC.

The CDR3: CASSPVRGYEQYF. The CDR3, as DNA: TGTGCCAGCTCACCGGTGAGGGGGTACGAGCAGTACTTC. The chain has TRBV18 and TRBJ2-7, with a tentative D call TRBD1 (6 bases). This CDR3 region has 13 residues. Germline V CDR1 and CDR2: KGHSH, LQKENI. Trimming removed 3 bases from V and 4 bases from J, with 10 bases in between. Supplemented by reference TRBV18 and TRBJ2-7, the full variable domain reads NAGVMQNPRHLVRRRGQEARLRCSPMKGHSHVYWYRQLPEEGLKFMVYLQKENIIDESGMPKERFSAEFPKEGPSILRIQQVVRGDSAAYFCASSPVRGYEQYFGPGTRLTVT.

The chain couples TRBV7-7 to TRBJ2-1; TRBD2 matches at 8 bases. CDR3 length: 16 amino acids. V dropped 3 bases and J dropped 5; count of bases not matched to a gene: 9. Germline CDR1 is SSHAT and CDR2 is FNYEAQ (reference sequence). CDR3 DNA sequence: TGTGCCAGCAGCTTGGGAGCGGGAGCCCTCCACAATGAGCAGTTCTTC. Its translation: CASSLGAGALHNEQFF.

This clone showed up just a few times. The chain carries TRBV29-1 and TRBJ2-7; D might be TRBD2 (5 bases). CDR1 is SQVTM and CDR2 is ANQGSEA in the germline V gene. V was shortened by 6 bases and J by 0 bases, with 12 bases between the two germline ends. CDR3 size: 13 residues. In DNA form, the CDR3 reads TGCAGCGTAGGCGGTACTAGCTCCTACGAGCAGTACTTC. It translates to CSVGGTSSYEQYF.

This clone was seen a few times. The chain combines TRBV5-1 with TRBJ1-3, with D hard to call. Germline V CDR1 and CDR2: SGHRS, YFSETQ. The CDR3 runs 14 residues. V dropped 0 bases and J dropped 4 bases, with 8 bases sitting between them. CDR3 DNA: TGCGCCAGCAGCTTGGATGCGGGGGGAAACACCATATATTTT. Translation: CASSLDAGGNTIYF. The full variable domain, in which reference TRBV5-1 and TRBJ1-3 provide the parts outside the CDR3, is KAGVTQTPRYLIKTRGQQVTLSCSPISGHRSVSWYQQTPGQGLQFLFEYFSETQRNKGNFPGRFSGRQFSNSRSEMNVSTLELGDSALYLCASSLDAGGNTIYFGEGSWLTVV.

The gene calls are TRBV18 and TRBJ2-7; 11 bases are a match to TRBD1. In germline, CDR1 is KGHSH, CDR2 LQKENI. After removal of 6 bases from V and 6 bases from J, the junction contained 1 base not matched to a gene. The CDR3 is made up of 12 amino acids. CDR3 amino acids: CASSGTGGEQYF. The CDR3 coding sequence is TGTGCCAGCTCGGGGACAGGGGGCGAGCAGTACTTC.

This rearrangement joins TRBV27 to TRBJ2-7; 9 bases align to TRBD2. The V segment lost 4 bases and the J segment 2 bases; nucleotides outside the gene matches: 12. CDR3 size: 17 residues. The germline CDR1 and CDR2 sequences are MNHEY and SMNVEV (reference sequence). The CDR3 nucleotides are TGTGCCAGCAGTTACCCTTCTGGGGCTAGCGGGGCCTACGAGCAGTACTTC. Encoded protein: CASSYPSGASGAYEQYF.